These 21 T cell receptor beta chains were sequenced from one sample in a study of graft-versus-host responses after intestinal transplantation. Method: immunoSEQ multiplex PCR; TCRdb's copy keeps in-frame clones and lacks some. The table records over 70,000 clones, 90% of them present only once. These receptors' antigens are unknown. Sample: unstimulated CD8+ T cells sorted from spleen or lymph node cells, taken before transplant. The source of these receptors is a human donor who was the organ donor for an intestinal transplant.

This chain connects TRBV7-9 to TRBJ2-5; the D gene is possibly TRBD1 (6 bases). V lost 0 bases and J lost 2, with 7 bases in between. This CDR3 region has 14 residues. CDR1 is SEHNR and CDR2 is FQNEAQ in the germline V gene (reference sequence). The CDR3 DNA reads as TGTGCCAGCAGCTTAGCGACAGGTCAAGAGACCCAGTACTTC. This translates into CASSLATGQETQYF.

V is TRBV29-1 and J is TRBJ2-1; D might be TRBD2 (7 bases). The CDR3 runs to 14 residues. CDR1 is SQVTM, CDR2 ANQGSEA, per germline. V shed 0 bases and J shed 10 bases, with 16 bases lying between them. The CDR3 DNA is TGCAGCGTTGAAGATCCGCCGGGGGGCGGCGAGCAGTTCTTC. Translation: CSVEDPPGGGEQFF.

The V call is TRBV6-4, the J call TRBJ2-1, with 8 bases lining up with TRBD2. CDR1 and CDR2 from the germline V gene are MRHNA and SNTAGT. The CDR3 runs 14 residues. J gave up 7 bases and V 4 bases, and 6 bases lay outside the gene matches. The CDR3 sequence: CASSAGGAWNEQFF. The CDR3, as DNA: TGTGCCAGCAGTGCCGGGGGGGCCTGGAATGAGCAGTTCTTC.

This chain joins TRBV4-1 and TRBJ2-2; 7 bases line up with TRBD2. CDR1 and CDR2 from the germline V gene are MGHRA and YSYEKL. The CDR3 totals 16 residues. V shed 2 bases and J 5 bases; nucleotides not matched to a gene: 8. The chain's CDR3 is CASSQRERGYTGELFF. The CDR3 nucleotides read TGCGCCAGCAGCCAAAGGGAGCGGGGTTATACCGGGGAGCTGTTTTTT.

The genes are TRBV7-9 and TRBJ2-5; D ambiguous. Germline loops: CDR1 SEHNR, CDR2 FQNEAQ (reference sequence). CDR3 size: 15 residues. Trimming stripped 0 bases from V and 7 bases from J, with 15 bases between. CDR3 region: CASSLAQSRVGTQYF. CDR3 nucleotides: TGTGCCAGCAGCTTAGCGCAATCTAGAGTTGGGACCCAGTACTTC. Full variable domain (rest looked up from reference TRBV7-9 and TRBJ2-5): DTGVSQNPRHKITKRGQNVTFRCDPISEHNRLYWYRQTLGQGPEFLTYFQNEAQLEKSRLLSDRFSAERPKGSFSTLEIQRTEQGDSAMYLCASSLAQSRVGTQYFGPGTRLLVL.

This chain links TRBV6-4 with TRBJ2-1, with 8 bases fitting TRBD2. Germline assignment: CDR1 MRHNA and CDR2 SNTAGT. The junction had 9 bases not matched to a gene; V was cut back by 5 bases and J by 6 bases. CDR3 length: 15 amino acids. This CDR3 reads CASSSTSGGVNEQFF. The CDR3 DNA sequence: TGTGCCAGCAGTAGTACCAGCGGGGGAGTCAATGAGCAGTTCTTC.

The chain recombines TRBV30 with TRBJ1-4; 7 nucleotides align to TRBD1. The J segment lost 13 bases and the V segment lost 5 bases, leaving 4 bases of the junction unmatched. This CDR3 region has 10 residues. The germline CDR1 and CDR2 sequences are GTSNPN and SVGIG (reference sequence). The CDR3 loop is CAWGDSGLFF. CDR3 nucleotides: TGTGCCTGGGGGGACAGTGGACTGTTTTTT. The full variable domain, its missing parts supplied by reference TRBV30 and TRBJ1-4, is SQTIHQWPATLVQPVGSPLSLECTVEGTSNPNLYWYRQAAGRGLQLLFYSVGIGQISSEVPQNLSASRPQDRQFILSSKKLLLSDSGFYLCAWGDSGLFFGSGTQLSVL.

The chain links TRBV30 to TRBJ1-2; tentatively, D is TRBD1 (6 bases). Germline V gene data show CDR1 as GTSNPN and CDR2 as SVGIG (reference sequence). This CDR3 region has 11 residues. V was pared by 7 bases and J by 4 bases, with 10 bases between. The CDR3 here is CASQGSYGYTF. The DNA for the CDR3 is TGTGCCTCACAGGGATCCTATGGCTACACCTTC.

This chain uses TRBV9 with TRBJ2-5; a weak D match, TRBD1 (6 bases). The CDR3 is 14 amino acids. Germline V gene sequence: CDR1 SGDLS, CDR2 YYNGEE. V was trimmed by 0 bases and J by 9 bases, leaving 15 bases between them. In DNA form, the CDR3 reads TGTGCCAGCAGCGTAGAACCCGGCCCAGGGGCCCAGTACTTC. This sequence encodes CASSVEPGPGAQYF.

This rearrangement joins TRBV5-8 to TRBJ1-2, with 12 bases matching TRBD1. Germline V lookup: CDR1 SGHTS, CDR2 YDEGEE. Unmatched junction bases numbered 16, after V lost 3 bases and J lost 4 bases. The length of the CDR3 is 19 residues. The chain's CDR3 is CASSYRPGTGGARTYGYTF. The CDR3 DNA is TGTGCCAGCAGCTACCGACCCGGGACAGGGGGCGCGAGGACCTATGGCTACACCTTC. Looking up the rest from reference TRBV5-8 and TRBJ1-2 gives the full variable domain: EAGVTQSPTHLIKTRGQQATLRCSPISGHTSVYWYQQALGLGLQFLLWYDEGEERNRGNFPPRFSGRQFPNYSSELNVNALELEDSALYLCASSYRPGTGGARTYGYTFGSGTRLTVV.

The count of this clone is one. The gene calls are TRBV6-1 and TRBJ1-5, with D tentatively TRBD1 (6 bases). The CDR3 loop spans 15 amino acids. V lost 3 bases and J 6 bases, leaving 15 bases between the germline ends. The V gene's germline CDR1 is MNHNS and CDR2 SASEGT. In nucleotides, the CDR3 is TGTGCCAGCAGTGAGGAACAGGGTCGGGGTCAGCCCCAGCATTTT. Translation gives CASSEEQGRGQPQHF.

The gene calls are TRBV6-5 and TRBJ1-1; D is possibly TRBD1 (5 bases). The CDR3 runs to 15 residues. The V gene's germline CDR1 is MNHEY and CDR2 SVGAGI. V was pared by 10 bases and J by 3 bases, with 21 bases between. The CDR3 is CATGWALGLDTEAFF. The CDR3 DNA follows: TGTGCCACCGGGTGGGCCCTGGGGCTAGACACTGAAGCTTTCTTT.

The CDR3 nucleotides read TGTGCCAGCAGCGTAAATTTTGGGGAGATTCAGTTCTTC. It encodes CASSVNFGEIQFF. The chain joins TRBV9 to TRBJ2-1; D perhaps matches TRBD2 (5 bases). The CDR3 is 13 residues long. Per the germline V gene, CDR1 is SGDLS and CDR2 is YYNGEE. V lost 1 base, J lost 13 bases, and 15 bases lay in between.

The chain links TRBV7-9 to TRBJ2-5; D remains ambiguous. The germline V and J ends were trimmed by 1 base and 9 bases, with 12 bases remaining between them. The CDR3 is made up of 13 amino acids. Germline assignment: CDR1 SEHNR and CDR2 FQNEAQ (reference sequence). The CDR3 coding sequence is TGTGCCAGCAGCTTAGTTGGCTCCGAGGCCCAGTACTTC. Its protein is CASSLVGSEAQYF.

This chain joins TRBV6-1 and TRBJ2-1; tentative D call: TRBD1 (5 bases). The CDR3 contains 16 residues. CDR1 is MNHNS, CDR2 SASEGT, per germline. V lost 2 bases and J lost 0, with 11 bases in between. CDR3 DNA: TGTGCCAGCAGTGAATGGGGCCAAAGCTCCTACAATGAGCAGTTCTTC. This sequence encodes CASSEWGQSSYNEQFF.

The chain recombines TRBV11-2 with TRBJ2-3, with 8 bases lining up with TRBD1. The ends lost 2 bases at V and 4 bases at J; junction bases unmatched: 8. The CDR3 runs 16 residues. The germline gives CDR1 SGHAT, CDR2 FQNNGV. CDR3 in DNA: TGTGCCAGCAGCTTACGAGACAGGGGTTATGCAGATACGCAGTATTTT. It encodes CASSLRDRGYADTQYF.

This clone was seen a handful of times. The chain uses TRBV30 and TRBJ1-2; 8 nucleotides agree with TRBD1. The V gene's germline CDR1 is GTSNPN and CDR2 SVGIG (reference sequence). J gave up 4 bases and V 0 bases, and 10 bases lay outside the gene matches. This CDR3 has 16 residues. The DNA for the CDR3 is TGTGCCTGGAGTGTACCCACCCGACAGGGGAGCTATGGCTACACCTTC. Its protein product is CAWSVPTRQGSYGYTF. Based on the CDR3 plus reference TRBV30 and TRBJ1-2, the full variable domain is SQTIHQWPATLVQPVGSPLSLECTVEGTSNPNLYWYRQAAGRGLQLLFYSVGIGQISSEVPQNLSASRPQDRQFILSSKKLLLSDSGFYLCAWSVPTRQGSYGYTFGSGTRLTVV.

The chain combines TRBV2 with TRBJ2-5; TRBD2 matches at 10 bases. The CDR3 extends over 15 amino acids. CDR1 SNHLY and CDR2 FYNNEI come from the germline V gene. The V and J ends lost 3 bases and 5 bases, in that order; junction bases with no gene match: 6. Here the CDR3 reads CASSDGSGGLETQYF. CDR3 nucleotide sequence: TGTGCCAGCAGTGATGGTAGCGGGGGGCTTGAGACCCAGTACTTC.

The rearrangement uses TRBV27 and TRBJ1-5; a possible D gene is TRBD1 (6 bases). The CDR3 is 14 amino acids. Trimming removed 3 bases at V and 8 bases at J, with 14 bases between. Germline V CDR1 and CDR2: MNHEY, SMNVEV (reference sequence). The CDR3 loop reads CASSFIGGQEPQHF. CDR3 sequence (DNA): TGTGCCAGCAGTTTTATCGGGGGGCAGGAGCCCCAGCATTTT.

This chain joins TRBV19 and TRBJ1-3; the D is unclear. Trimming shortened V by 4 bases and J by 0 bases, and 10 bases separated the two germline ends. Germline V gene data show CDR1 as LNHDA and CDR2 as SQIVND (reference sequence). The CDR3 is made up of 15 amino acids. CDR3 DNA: TGTGCCAGTAGTAAAGGACGGGGCTCTGGAAACACCATATATTTT. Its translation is CASSKGRGSGNTIYF.

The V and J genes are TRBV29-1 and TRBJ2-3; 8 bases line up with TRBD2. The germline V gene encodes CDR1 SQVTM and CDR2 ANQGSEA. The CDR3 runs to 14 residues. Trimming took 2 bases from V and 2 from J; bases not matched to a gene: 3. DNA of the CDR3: TGCAGCGTTGAAACCGGGGGGGCCACAGATACGCAGTATTTT. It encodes CSVETGGATDTQYF.